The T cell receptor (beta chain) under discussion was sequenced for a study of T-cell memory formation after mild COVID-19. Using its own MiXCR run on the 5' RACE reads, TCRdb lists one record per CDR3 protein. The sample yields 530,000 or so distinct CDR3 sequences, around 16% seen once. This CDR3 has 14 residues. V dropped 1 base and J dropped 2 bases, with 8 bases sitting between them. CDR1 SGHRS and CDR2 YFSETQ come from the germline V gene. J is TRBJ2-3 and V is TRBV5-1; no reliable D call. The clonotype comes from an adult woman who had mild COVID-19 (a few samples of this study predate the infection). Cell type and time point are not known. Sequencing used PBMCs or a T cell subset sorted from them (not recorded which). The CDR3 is CASSLQLPTDTQYF. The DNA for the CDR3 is TGCGCCAGCAGCTTGCAACTACCCACAGATACGCAGTATTTT.